A single sample gave rise to the 24 T cell receptor beta chains below, sequenced in a study of human versus mouse CDR3 diversity and MHC coevolution. Generated by immunoSEQ multiplex PCR, the TCRdb table keeps only in-frame clones and is missing some. The sample holds more than 60,000 clones; roughly 92% are singletons and the top ten take around 0.15%. Sequenced sample: naive CD4+ T cells from blood. Subset of the sample: CD45RO-negative CD62L-positive naive CD4 T cells. These receptors all stem from a person aged 30 to 69 in good health.

A single count supports this clone. V gene TRBV4-1 combines with J gene TRBJ1-2, with 9 bases matching TRBD1. There are 17 residues in the CDR3. V shed 2 bases and J 0 bases; nucleotides not matched to a gene: 7. The germline V gene has CDR1 MGHRA and CDR2 YSYEKL. The CDR3 nucleotides are TGCGCCAGCAGCCAAATGACAGGGGGAGCTACTAACTATGGCTACACCTTC. It codes for CASSQMTGGATNYGYTF.

V gene TRBV6-1 combines with J gene TRBJ2-5; a weak D match, TRBD2 (6 bases). Germline V gene data show CDR1 as MNHNS and CDR2 as SASEGT. CDR3 size: 12 residues. Trimming left V 6 bases short and J 4 bases short, with 9 bases between. The CDR3 region has the DNA TGTGCCAGCAGCGACGGGGGAGAGACCCAGTACTTC. Translating it yields CASSDGGETQYF.

DNA for the CDR3: TGTGCCAGCAAAACGGGAGGCGGCGGGGAGCTGTTTTTT. Translation gives CASKTGGGGELFF. The chain uses TRBV5-4 and TRBJ2-2, with 7 nucleotides matching TRBD2. CDR3 size: 13 residues. Losses at the gene ends were 6 bases for V and 7 bases for J; bases not matched to a gene: 6. The germline V gene has CDR1 SGHNT and CDR2 YYREEE (reference sequence).

The chain employs TRBV21-1 and TRBJ2-1; TRBD1 is the table's D call, not checked against the DNA. TRBV21-1 is a listed pseudogene. The length of the CDR3 is 11 residues. The CDR3 nucleotides read TGTGCCAGCAGCCCCCAGGGGGCCCAGTTCTTC. Translation: CASSPQGAQFF.

The gene calls are TRBV5-1 and TRBJ2-1; 10 bases align to TRBD2. The CDR3 has 14 amino acids. After removal of 1 base from V and 8 bases from J, the junction contained 3 bases not matched to a gene. CDR1 and CDR2 (germline): SGHRS, YFSETQ. In DNA form, the CDR3 reads TGCGCCAGCAGCTTGATAGCGGGGGGCGATGAGCAGTTCTTC. Translated: CASSLIAGGDEQFF.

V usage is TRBV6-5 and J usage is TRBJ1-1; D is unclear. Germline CDR1 and CDR2: MNHEY and SVGAGI. This CDR3 region has 14 residues. V was clipped by 4 bases and J by 1 base, with 10 bases between them. CDR3 sequence: CASSFLGRNTEAFF. The CDR3 bases are TGTGCCAGCAGTTTCCTCGGGAGGAACACTGAAGCTTTCTTT.

This chain connects TRBV9 to TRBJ1-1; D possibly corresponds to TRBD1 (5 bases). The V gene lost 2 bases and the J gene lost 3 bases, with 14 bases spanning the gap. Per the germline V gene, CDR1 is SGDLS and CDR2 is YYNGEE. The CDR3 is 15 amino acids. Written as DNA, the CDR3 is TGTGCCAGCAGCGTGGACAATTACGACGACACTGAAGCTTTCTTT. This encodes CASSVDNYDDTEAFF.

The table lists this clone with a few counts. The V and J genes are TRBV5-1 and TRBJ1-1; weak D call: TRBD1 (6 bases). Germline loops: CDR1 SGHRS, CDR2 YFSETQ. Deletions cut 0 bases from V and 3 bases from J, with 6 bases between. The CDR3 has 13 amino acids. This CDR3 is CASSLDRDTEAFF. CDR3 DNA sequence: TGCGCCAGCAGCTTGGACAGGGACACTGAAGCTTTCTTT.

This chain uses TRBV5-8 with TRBJ2-5; 7 nucleotides align to TRBD2. V was pared by 1 base and J by 5 bases, with 2 bases of the junction left unmatched. Germline CDR1 SGHTS, CDR2 YDEGEE. This CDR3 is 13 amino acids long. The CDR3 DNA follows: TGTGCCAGCAGCTTGAGGGGAGGGGAGACCCAGTACTTC. Encoded protein: CASSLRGGETQYF.

V gene TRBV18 combines with J gene TRBJ1-5; possibly TRBD1 for D (6 bases). Germline V CDR1 and CDR2: KGHSH, LQKENI. This CDR3 has 17 amino acids. Trimming took 2 bases from V and 0 from J, leaving 14 bases between them. The CDR3 loop reads CASSPSTGIYSNQPQHF. In DNA form, the CDR3 reads TGTGCCAGCTCACCATCGACAGGAATCTATAGCAATCAGCCCCAGCATTTT.

V gene TRBV5-8 combines with J gene TRBJ2-2; 8 nucleotides agree with TRBD1. J was trimmed by 0 bases and V by 4 bases; bases with no gene match: 2. The CDR3 runs 15 residues. The germline gives CDR1 SGHTS, CDR2 YDEGEE. The CDR3, as DNA: TGTGCCAGCAGCACGGACAGGGCGAACACCGGGGAGCTGTTTTTT. This gives the protein CASSTDRANTGELFF.

The genes are TRBV12-1 and TRBJ2-7; the table's TRBD1 call for D was not verified on the DNA. TRBV12-1 is noted as a pseudogene. The CDR3 sequence is 12 residues long. Here the CDR3 reads CANGGVFYEQYF. In DNA, the CDR3 is TGTGCCAATGGGGGCGTATTCTACGAGCAGTACTTC.

The chain has TRBV7-9 and TRBJ2-5; 10 bases align to TRBD1. This CDR3 has 18 residues. The J segment lost 4 bases and the V segment lost 3 bases, leaving 14 bases of the junction unmatched. The germline V gene encodes CDR1 SEHNR and CDR2 FQNEAQ (reference sequence). The CDR3: CASSLTKPGQGLLETQYF. The DNA of the CDR3 is TGTGCCAGCAGCTTGACAAAGCCGGGACAGGGGTTATTAGAGACCCAGTACTTC.

V and J are TRBV19 and TRBJ2-6; 7 bases fit TRBD1. Germline CDR1 LNHDA, CDR2 SQIVND (reference sequence). The V and J ends lost 4 bases and 0 bases, in that order; junction bases with no gene match: 3. The CDR3 contains 16 residues. CDR3 coding DNA: TGTGCCAGTAGTACCACAGGGGCCTCTGGGGCCAACGTCCTGACTTTC. Encoded protein: CASSTTGASGANVLTF.

V gene TRBV10-3 combines with J gene TRBJ2-1, with D possibly matching TRBD1 (5 bases). V shed 5 bases and J shed 7 bases, with 9 bases lying between them. The CDR3 spans 12 residues. Germline CDR1 ENHRY, CDR2 SYGVKD. This CDR3 reads CAISRAGNEQFF. The CDR3 coding sequence is TGTGCCATCAGTCGAGCAGGGAATGAGCAGTTCTTC.

The chain carries TRBV29-1 and TRBJ1-2; weak D call: TRBD1 (5 bases). This CDR3 is built from 12 residues. CDR1 and CDR2 from the germline V gene are SQVTM and ANQGSEA. Trimming took 4 bases from V and 8 from J, leaving 14 bases between them. The DNA of the CDR3 is TGCAGCGTTGGATGGGGCGCAGGAGGCTACACCTTC. Translating it yields CSVGWGAGGYTF.

In its sample, this clone was seen a few times. CDR3 bases: TGTGCCAGTGGGCGGGAAGCTGAAGCTTTCTTT. Translating gives CASGREAEAFF. V and J are TRBV19 and TRBJ1-1; D call uncertain. With 8 bases removed from V and 6 bases from J, the gap between germline ends came to 10 bases. CDR3 size: 11 residues. From germline, CDR1 is LNHDA and CDR2 SQIVND (reference sequence).

V is TRBV30 and J is TRBJ2-1, with 9 bases matching TRBD2. CDR1 and CDR2 (germline): GTSNPN, SVGIG (reference sequence). J lost 8 bases, V lost 4 bases, and 9 bases had no gene match. The length of the CDR3 is 14 residues. The CDR3 is CAWIGLAGRYEQFF. The CDR3 bases are TGTGCCTGGATAGGGCTAGCGGGAAGGTATGAGCAGTTCTTC.

V usage is TRBV19 and J usage is TRBJ2-5; D is undetermined. The V gene's germline CDR1 is LNHDA and CDR2 SQIVND (reference sequence). This CDR3 has 13 residues. V lost 4 bases to trimming and J lost 7 bases, with 13 bases between them. The CDR3, as DNA: TGTGCCAGTAGTAAGGCGGAAGATGTGACCCAGTACTTC. It encodes CASSKAEDVTQYF.

This rearrangement joins TRBV10-3 to TRBJ2-7, with a weak D call TRBD2 (5 bases). Per germline, CDR1 ENHRY and CDR2 SYGVKD. CDR3 length equals 16 residues. Trimming removed 3 bases at V and 7 bases at J, with 22 bases between. The DNA for the CDR3 is TGTGCCATCAGTGATCCCGGAGCGGCCCAGTTTCATGAGCAGTACTTC. Translated: CAISDPGAAQFHEQYF.

The CDR3 nucleotides read TGTGCCAGCAGCCGAGAATCATCGGTACAGATAAACACAGATACGCAGTATTTT. Translation: CASSRESSVQINTDTQYF. The chain has TRBV4-2 and TRBJ2-3; unclear D gene. Deletions cut 4 bases from V and 2 bases from J, with 22 bases between. This CDR3 has 18 residues. Germline V CDR1 and CDR2: LGHNA, YNFKEQ.

In this sample, this clone turned up once. This rearrangement joins TRBV2 to TRBJ2-3, with TRBD2 identical over 7 bases. The germline V gene encodes CDR1 SNHLY and CDR2 FYNNEI. Trimming at V came to 2 bases and at J to 3 bases, leaving 5 bases not matched to a gene. CDR3 length: 15 residues. Here the CDR3 reads CASSESGTETDTQYF. The CDR3 DNA is TGTGCCAGCAGTGAAAGCGGGACTGAGACAGATACGCAGTATTTT.

V gene TRBV5-4 combines with J gene TRBJ1-4; TRBD1 agrees at 10 bases. There are 17 residues in the CDR3. The V gene's germline CDR1 is SGHNT and CDR2 YYREEE (reference sequence). The V and J ends lost 4 bases and 8 bases, in that order; junction bases with no gene match: 14. CDR3 amino acids: CASSLGQGGLMKEKLFF. CDR3 nucleotides: TGTGCCAGCAGCCTCGGACAGGGGGGGCTAATGAAGGAAAAACTGTTTTTT.

Concerning this clone itself: One end of the junction varies from germline; a read error may be responsible. V usage is TRBV9 and J usage is TRBJ2-5; D is perhaps TRBD2 (7 bases). The tail of the sequence fits TRBJ2-7 better, so the J call may be wrong. CDR1 and CDR2 from the germline V gene are SGDLS and YYNGEE. The CDR3 has 17 residues. In DNA, the CDR3 is TGTGTCAGCAGCGTATGCAGGGGTCGGGGGGAAACCTACGAGCAGTACTTC. Translation gives CVSSVCRGRGETYEQYF.